This is a list of T cell receptor beta chains from one sample in a study of cytomegalovirus exposure and HLA in healthy donors. Data came from immunoSEQ multiplex PCR; TCRdb stores just in-frame clones and leaves some out. The sample records 150,000 to 200,000 clones, about 80% being singletons. The sample consisted of PBMCs. These receptors were obtained from a man aged 25-45 years in good health and CMV-seropositive. Both conserved end residues are part of each CDR3. Fields, in order: D gene, V gene, clone size, J gene, CDR3 protein, CDR3 DNA. A D gene is named only where the DNA matches it firmly. Size is omitted from some rows. Given values are once, few, many or a class for expanded clones.

NA,TRBV5-6,NA,TRBJ2-7,CASSSDYSAYEQYF,TGTGCCAGCAGCTCCGACTACTCGGCCTACGAGCAGTACTTC
NA,TRBV11-3,NA,TRBJ2-2,CASSLDGQNTGELFF,TGTGCCAGCAGCTTAGATGGGCAGAACACCGGGGAGCTGTTTTTT
NA,TRBV14,NA,TRBJ1-1,CASSQDKGMNTEAFF,TGTGCCAGCAGCCAAGATAAGGGGATGAACACTGAAGCTTTCTTT
TRBD1,TRBV27,once,TRBJ2-1,CASSLSGYRGPYNEQFF,TGTGCCAGCAGTTTATCCGGATACAGGGGTCCCTACAATGAGCAGTTCTTC
TRBD1,TRBV6-7,NA,TRBJ1-1,CASTGPGGNGAFF,TGTGCCAGCACCGGTCCAGGGGGTAATGGAGCTTTCTTT
TRBD2,TRBV28,NA,TRBJ2-7,CASSGHPTSGRAYEQYF,TGTGCCAGCAGTGGCCACCCAACTAGCGGGAGGGCCTACGAGCAGTACTTC
NA,TRBV6-1,NA,TRBJ1-2,CASSVGAGYGYTF,TGTGCCAGCAGTGTTGGTGCGGGGTATGGCTACACCTTC
NA,TRBV25-1,NA,TRBJ1-2,CASSEWGQGRGYTF,TGTGCCAGCAGTGAATGGGGGCAGGGAAGGGGCTACACCTTC
NA,TRBV10-1,NA,TRBJ1-6,CASSESILGGNSPLHF,TGCGCCAGCAGTGAGTCGATCCTGGGAGGTAATTCACCCCTCCACTTT
TRBD2,TRBV19,NA,TRBJ2-3,CASSILAGAQDTQYF,TGTGCCAGTAGTATACTAGCGGGGGCTCAAGATACGCAGTATTTT
NA,TRBV7-8,few,TRBJ1-5,CASSLAAPGNQPQHF,TGTGCCAGCAGCTTAGCGGCCCCCGGCAATCAGCCCCAGCATTTT
NA,TRBV5-1,few,TRBJ1-6,CASSFRTDNSPLHF,TGCGCCAGCAGCTTCAGGACAGATAATTCACCCCTCCACTTT
NA,TRBV30,NA,TRBJ2-7,CAWSRRAGGLFSEVHEQYF,TGTGCCTGGAGTCGGAGGGCAGGGGGATTATTCAGCGAGGTCCACGAGCAGTACTTC
NA,TRBV27,NA,TRBJ2-3,CASSSGADTQYF,TGTGCCAGCAGTTCGGGGGCAGATACGCAGTATTTT
NA,TRBV6-5,NA,TRBJ2-7,CASSYGSGGSYEQYF,TGTGCCAGCAGTTACGGGTCTGGCGGCTCCTACGAGCAGTACTTC
NA,TRBV28,NA,TRBJ2-2,CASTVTGELFF,TGTGCCAGCACCGTAACCGGGGAGCTGTTTTTT
NA,TRBV25-1,NA,TRBJ2-7,CASSFTLYEQYF,TGTGCCAGCAGTTTCACTCTCTACGAGCAGTACTTC
TRBD1,TRBV5-6,NA,TRBJ1-2,CASRSLGLLGTGDNYGYTF,TGTGCCAGCAGGAGCTTGGGGCTATTGGGGACAGGGGATAACTATGGCTACACCTTC
TRBD1,TRBV7-9,few,TRBJ1-2,CASSPGDRGVGANYGYTF,TGTGCCAGCAGCCCAGGGGACAGGGGAGTGGGAGCTAACTATGGCTACACCTTC
TRBD1,TRBV5-1,NA,TRBJ2-2,CASSSGQGAGTPSEALFF,TGCGCCAGCAGCTCCGGACAGGGGGCTGGGACCCCCTCGGAGGCGCTGTTTTTT
TRBD1,TRBV5-1,NA,TRBJ1-1,CASSEGQRDAFF,TGCGCCAGCAGCGAGGGACAGCGCGACGCTTTCTTT
TRBD1,TRBV7-9,NA,TRBJ1-2,CASSLETGFYGYTF,TGTGCCAGCAGCTTAGAGACAGGGTTCTATGGCTACACCTTC
TRBD2,TRBV7-9,NA,TRBJ2-5,CASSPVAGGWRETQYF,TGTGCCAGCAGCCCCGTTGCGGGAGGGTGGAGGGAGACCCAGTACTTC
NA,TRBV18,once,TRBJ2-1,CASSPSDRLNEQFF,TGTGCCAGCTCACCGTCGGACAGACTTAATGAGCAGTTCTTC
TRBD2,TRBV28,once,TRBJ2-1,CASSLVTGTSIGVQFF,TGTGCCAGCAGTTTGGTTACCGGGACTAGTATAGGGGTGCAGTTCTTC
TRBD1,TRBV6-1,NA,TRBJ1-3,CASSWTGGNTIYF,TGTGCCAGCAGTTGGACAGGGGGAAACACCATATATTTT
NA,TRBV29-1,NA,TRBJ2-1,CSVAQGGVYNEQFF,TGCAGCGTTGCTCAGGGTGGGGTTTACAATGAGCAGTTCTTC
NA,TRBV5-6,NA,TRBJ1-2,CASSLTGTYTF,TGTGCCAGCAGCTTGACAGGGACCTACACCTTC
NA,TRBV11-2,NA,TRBJ2-5,CASRAMTGGETQYF,TGTGCCAGCAGAGCCATGACAGGAGGAGAGACCCAGTACTTC
TRBD2,TRBV6-5,NA,TRBJ2-3,CASSRGLAGVDTQYF,TGTGCCAGCAGCCGAGGACTAGCGGGAGTAGATACGCAGTATTTT